The source of this TCR beta chain is a study of shared T cell receptors in the human thymus (dated by TCRdb to the early 2020s). Notes on the research overall: The study examined how self-reactive, shared T-cell receptor alpha chains are generated in the human thymus.

Concerning this clone: There is no known antigen for this receptor. Base qualities are not provided; no much larger clone lies one nucleotide away.

CDR1 and CDR2 are drawn from the germline V gene (reference sequence): MNHEY, SMNVEV. Germline trimming: 1 base from V, 0 bases from J; junction bases outside gene matches: 4. Reading from cysteine to phenylalanine, the CDR3 counts 17 amino acids. Only the CDR3 part of the read is kept: 51 bases, read in frame from the first base. Library construction relied on the immunoSEQ multiplex PCR assay. Sourced from immuneACCESS, this table was stored by TCRdb with only in-frame sequences that have V and J called. A share of the clones is absent; for the studies checked, an unresolved V gene accounts for under half, and the remainder has no known explanation. The sample table contains hundreds of thousands of clones; only one count was recorded for around 87% of them. The ten largest make up 0.0095% to 0.013% of the sample. The same data also contributed to another study, on human thymus T cells. As the second publication notes: The donors were immunologically healthy infants in Finland who had open corrective cardiac surgery for congenital heart defects. Thymus tissue was obtained as surgical resects removed during corrective cardiac surgery. Usage of V and J gene segments appeared to be biased in both the thymic and the peripheral blood repertoires. The related research reported highly overlapping thymic TCR repertoires among unrelated individuals. The study characterized TCR alpha and beta repertoires from fewer than 10 infant thymus samples and a few related peripheral blood samples. Donor ages ranged from roughly 6 to 250 days, and the cohort comprised 5 to 7 male and a couple of female infants. After being mechanically released from the tissue, thymocytes were kept at -70 degrees C in pellets of about 8.5-32 million cells. Genomic DNA was extracted from frozen cell pellets with a QIAsymphony instrument. TCRB and TCRAD loci were amplified from a standardized quantity of quality-controlled genomic DNA using the immunoSEQ multiplex PCR assay. The V(D)J region was spanned by amplicons of a length sufficient to cover the CDR3 and to identify V and J genes. The commercial immunoSEQ service was used to sequence amplicons on an Illumina platform. Primer bias and sequencing errors were corrected as previously described, and TCRAD and TCRB were defined on the basis of the IMGT database. immunoSEQ Analyzer 3.0 and VDJTools were used for repertoire analysis, which covered basic statistics, V/J segment usage, diversity estimates, rarefaction and pairwise overlap. Diversity was estimated using the Chao1, ChaoE, Efron-Thisted, Shannon and inverse Simpson indices, and was also estimated on datasets down-sampled to the size of the smallest sample. For repertoire overlap, CDR3 nucleotide sequence, V gene and J gene had to match strictly, and clustering was done by Jaccard-based multidimensional scaling. On average, about 800,000 unique TCRB clonotypes were obtained from thymus samples, compared with about 84,000 from blood samples.

The sequence was collected from a boy under two years old with a congenital heart defect. Donor details come from another sample of the same person, matched by shared clones. The sample was thymocytes. The rearranged segments are TRBV27 and TRBJ2-2; a stretch of 8 junction bases matches TRBD1. CDR3 reads: CASSLWQGATNTGELFF. The DNA is TGTGCCAGCAGTTTATGGCAGGGGGCCACGAACACCGGGGAGCTGTTTTTT.